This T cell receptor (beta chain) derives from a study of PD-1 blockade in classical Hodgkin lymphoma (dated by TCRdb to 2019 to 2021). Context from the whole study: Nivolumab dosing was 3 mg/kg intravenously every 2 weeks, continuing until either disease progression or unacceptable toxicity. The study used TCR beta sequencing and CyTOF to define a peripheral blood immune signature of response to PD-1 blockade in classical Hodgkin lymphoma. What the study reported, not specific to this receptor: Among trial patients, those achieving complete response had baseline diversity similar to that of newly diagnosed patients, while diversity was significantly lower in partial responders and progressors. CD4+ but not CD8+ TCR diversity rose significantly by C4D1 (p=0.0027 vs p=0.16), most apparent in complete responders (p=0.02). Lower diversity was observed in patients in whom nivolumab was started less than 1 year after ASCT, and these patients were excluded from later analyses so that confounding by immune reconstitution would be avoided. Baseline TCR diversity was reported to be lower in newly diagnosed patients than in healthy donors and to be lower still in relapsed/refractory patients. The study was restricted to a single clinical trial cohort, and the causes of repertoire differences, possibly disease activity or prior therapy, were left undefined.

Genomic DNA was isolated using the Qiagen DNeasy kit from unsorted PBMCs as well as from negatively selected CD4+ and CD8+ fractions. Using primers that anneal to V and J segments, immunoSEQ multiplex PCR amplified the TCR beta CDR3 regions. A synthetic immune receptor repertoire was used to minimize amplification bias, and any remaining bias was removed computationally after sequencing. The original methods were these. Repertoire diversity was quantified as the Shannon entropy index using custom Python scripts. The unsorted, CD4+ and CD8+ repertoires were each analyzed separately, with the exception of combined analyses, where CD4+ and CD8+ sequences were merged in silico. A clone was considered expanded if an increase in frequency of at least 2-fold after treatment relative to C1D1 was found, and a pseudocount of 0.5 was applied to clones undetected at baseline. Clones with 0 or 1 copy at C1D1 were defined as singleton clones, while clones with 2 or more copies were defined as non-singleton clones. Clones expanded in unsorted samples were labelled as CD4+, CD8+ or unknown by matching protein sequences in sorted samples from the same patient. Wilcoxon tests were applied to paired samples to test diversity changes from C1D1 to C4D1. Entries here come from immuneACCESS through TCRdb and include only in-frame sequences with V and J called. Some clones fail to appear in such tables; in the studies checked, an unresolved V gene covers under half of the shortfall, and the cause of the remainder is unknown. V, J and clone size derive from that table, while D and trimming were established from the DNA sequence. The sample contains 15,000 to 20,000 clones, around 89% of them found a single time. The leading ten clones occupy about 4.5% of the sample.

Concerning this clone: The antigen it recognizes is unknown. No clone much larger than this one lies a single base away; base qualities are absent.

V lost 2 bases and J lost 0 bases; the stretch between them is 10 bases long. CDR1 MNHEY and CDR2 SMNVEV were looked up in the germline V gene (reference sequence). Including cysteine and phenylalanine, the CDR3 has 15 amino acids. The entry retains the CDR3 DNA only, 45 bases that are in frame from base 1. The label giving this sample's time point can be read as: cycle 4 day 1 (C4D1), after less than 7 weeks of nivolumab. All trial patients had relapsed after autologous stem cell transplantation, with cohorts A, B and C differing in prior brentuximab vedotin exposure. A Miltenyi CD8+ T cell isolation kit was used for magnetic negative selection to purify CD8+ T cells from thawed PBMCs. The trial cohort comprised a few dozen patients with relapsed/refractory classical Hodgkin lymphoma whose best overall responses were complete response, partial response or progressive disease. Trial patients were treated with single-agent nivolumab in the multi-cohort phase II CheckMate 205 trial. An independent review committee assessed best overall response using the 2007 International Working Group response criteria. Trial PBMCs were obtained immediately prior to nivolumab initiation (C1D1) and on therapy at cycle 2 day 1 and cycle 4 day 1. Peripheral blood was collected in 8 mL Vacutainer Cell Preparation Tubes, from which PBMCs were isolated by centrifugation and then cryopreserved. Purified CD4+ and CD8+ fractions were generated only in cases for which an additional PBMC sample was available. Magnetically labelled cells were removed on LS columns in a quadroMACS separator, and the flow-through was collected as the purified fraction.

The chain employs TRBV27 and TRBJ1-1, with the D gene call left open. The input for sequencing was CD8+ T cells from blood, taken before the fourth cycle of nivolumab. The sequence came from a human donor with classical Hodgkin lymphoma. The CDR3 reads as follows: CASSLRGRLNTEAFF. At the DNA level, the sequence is TGTGCCAGCAGTTTAAGAGGACGGTTGAACACTGAAGCTTTCTTT.